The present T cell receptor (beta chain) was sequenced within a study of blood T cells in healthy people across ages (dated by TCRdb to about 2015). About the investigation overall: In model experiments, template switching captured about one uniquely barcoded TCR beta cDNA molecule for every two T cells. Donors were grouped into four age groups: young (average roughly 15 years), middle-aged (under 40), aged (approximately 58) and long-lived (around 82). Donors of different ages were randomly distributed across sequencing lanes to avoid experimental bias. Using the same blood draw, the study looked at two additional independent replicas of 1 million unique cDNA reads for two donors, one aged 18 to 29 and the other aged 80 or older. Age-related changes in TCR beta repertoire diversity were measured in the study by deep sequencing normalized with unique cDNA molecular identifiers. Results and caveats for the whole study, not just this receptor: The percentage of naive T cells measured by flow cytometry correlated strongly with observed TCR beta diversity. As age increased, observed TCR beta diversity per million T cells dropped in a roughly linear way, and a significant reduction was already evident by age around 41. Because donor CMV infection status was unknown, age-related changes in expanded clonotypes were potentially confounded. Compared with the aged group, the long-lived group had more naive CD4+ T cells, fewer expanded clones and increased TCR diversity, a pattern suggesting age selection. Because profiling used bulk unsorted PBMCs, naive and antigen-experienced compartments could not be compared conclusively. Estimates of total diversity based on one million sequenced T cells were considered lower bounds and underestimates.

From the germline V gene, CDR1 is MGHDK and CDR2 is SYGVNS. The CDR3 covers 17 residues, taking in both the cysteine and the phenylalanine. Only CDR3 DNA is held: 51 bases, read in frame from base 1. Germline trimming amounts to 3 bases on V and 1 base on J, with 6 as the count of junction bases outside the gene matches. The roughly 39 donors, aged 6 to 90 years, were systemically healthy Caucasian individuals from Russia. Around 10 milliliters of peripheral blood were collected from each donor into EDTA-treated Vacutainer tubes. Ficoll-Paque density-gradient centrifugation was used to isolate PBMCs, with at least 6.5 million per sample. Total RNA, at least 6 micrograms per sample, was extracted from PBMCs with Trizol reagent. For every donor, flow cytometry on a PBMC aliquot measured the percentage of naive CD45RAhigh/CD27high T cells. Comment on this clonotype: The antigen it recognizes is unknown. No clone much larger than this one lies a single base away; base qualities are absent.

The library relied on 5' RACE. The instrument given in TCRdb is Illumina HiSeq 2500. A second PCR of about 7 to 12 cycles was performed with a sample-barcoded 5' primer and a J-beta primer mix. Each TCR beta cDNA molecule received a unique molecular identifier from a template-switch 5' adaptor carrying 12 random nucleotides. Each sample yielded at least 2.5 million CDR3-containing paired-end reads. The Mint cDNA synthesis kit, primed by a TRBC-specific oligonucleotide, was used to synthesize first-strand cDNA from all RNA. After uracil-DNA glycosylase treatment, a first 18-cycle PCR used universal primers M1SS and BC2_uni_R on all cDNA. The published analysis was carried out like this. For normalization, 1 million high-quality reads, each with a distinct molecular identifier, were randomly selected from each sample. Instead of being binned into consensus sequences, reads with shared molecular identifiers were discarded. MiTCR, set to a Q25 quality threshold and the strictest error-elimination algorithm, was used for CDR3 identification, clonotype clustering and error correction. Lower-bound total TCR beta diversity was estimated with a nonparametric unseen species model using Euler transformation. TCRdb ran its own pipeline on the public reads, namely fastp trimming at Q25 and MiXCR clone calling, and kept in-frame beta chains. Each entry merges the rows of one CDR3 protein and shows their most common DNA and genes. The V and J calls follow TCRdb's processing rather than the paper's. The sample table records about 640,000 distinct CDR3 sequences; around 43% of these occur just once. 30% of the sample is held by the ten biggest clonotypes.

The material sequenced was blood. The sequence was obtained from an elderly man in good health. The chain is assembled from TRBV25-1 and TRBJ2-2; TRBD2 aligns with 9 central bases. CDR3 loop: CASSDYSGGGNTGELFF. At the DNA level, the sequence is TGTGCCAGCAGTGATTATAGCGGGGGAGGGAACACCGGGGAGCTGTTTTTT. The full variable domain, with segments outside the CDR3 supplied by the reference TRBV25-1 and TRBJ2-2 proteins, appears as EADIYQTPRYLVIGTGKKITLECSQTMGHDKMYWYQQDPGMELHLIHYSYGVNSTEKGDLSSESTVSRIRTEHFPLTLESARPSHTSQYLCASSDYSGGGNTGELFFGEGSRLTVL.